The entry below gives a single T cell receptor beta chain sequence along with its context. Its antigen is not known. The method was immunoSEQ multiplex PCR; TCRdb's version includes in-frame clones alone and lacks a portion of them. The data contain 100,000 to 150,000 clones, just over 85% of them singletons. The data were obtained in a study of T cell responses to AZD1222 COVID-19 vaccine. Study results and caveats: Donor demographics were predominantly white British with a female majority; clonal diversity may be underestimated. Elevations in Spike-specific TCR breadth and depth followed administration of two AZD1222 doses. Dominant CD4 TCR responses targeted spike regions 160-218 and 743-854. Close to half of all spike-specific TCRs reportedly target regions of the variants that are unmutated.

Germline values: CDR1 SGHNT, CDR2 YENEEA. V lost 1 base and J 6 bases, leaving 13 bases between the germline ends. The CDR3 sequence is 14 residues long. The receptor was derived from an adult in good health. The chain has TRBV11-3 and TRBJ2-7; D call uncertain. The specimen comprised peripheral blood, sampled on day 0 of MenACWY control vaccination. CDR3 in DNA: TGTGCCAGCAGCTTAGGCCCCGGAGAGGCCGAGCAGTACTTC. It codes for CASSLGPGEAEQYF.